The clone carrying this T cell receptor beta chain was seen at least ten times. What it binds is unknown. This record comes from a study of post-analysis software for immune sequencing data. V was clipped by 5 bases and J by 1 base, with 8 bases between them. CDR3 length equals 13 residues. Germline assignment: CDR1 SEHNR and CDR2 FQNEAQ (reference sequence). Each TCR beta cDNA library carried unique molecular identifiers. TCRdb re-derived calls from the PCR reads in MiXCR, one entry per CDR3 protein. The top ten clones hold 7.5% to 8.5% of a sample with hundreds of thousands of distinct CDR3 sequences, roughly 40% of them seen once. Study-level points and caveats: Comparison of patients with controls showed five TRBV segments more frequent in patients, TRBV5-6, TRBV5-1 and TRBV20-1 among them.

Specimen: blood. The V gene is TRBV7-9, the J gene TRBJ2-5; D possibly uses TRBD1 or TRBD2 (5 bases each). The receptor was isolated from a girl aged 2 to 10 with multiple sclerosis. CDR3 region: CASSLGTQETQYF. CDR3 coding DNA: TGTGCCAGCAGCCTGGGGACCCAAGAGACCCAGTACTTC.